Below, one T cell receptor beta chain is given with its context. Generated by immunoSEQ multiplex PCR, the TCRdb table keeps only in-frame clones and is missing some. The sample yields more than 250,000 clones, over 90% seen once. This sample was taken from a study of T cell responses to AZD1222 COVID-19 vaccine. Trimming shortened V by 5 bases and J by 3 bases, and 4 bases separated the two germline ends. The CDR3 contains 13 residues. Per the germline V gene, CDR1 is KGHDR and CDR2 is SFDVKD. V gene TRBV24-1 combines with J gene TRBJ2-6; D gene ambiguous. This sequence originates from an adult in good health. This specimen consisted of peripheral blood, obtained on day 0 of AZD1222 vaccination. The CDR3 region is CATSAGGANVLTF. The CDR3 region has the DNA TGTGCCACCAGTGCCGGTGGGGCCAACGTCCTGACTTTC.